The 20 T cell receptor beta chains given below trace back to one sample, sequenced in a study of cytomegalovirus exposure and HLA in healthy donors. The PCR was carried out with 60 Vbeta primers and 13 Jbeta primers. TCRdb's copy holds only in-frame clones and misses some; the assay was immunoSEQ multiplex PCR. The sample lists around 150,000 clones, 82% occurring once. The sample was PBMCs. All receptors come from a male donor in good health and CMV-seropositive.

J is TRBJ2-3 and V is TRBV19, with D possibly TRBD1 on 5 matching bases. The CDR3 is 12 residues long. Germline V gene lookup returns CDR1 LNHDA and CDR2 SQIVND (reference sequence). Deletions cut 11 bases from V and 2 bases from J, with 11 bases between. As DNA, the CDR3 is TGTGCCTCCAAGGACACCACAGATACGCAGTATTTT. Translating gives CASKDTTDTQYF.

V and J are TRBV30 and TRBJ1-4, with D possibly being TRBD1 (5 bases). This CDR3 is 14 amino acids long. V dropped 3 bases and J dropped 4 bases, with 12 bases sitting between them. Germline CDR1 and CDR2: GTSNPN and SVGIG (reference sequence). The CDR3 reads CAWRGWGLNEKLFF. CDR3 bases: TGTGCCTGGAGGGGGTGGGGCCTTAATGAAAAACTGTTTTTT. Full variable domain (missing parts from reference TRBV30 and TRBJ1-4): SQTIHQWPATLVQPVGSPLSLECTVEGTSNPNLYWYRQAAGRGLQLLFYSVGIGQISSEVPQNLSASRPQDRQFILSSKKLLLSDSGFYLCAWRGWGLNEKLFFGSGTQLSVL.

This chain joins TRBV5-6 and TRBJ2-2; 8 positions agree with TRBD1. The CDR3 contains 16 residues. With V trimmed by 4 bases and J by 4 bases, 9 bases remained unmatched. Germline V gene sequence: CDR1 SGHDT, CDR2 YYEEEE. In DNA form, the CDR3 reads TGTGCCAGCAGCCTTGACAGGGGATCGAGCACCGGGGAGCTGTTTTTT. Encoded protein: CASSLDRGSSTGELFF.

Points on this clone: A junction end diverges from the germline sequence, so it may reflect a read error. This sequence joins TRBV10-3 and TRBJ2-4; 9 positions agree with TRBD1. Germline assignment: CDR1 ENHRY and CDR2 SYGVKD. The CDR3 is 13 residues long. The CDR3 region is CAIGGTGKNSQYF. The CDR3 region has the DNA TGTGCCATCGGCGGGACAGGGAAAAACAGTCAGTACTTC.

The J gene is TRBJ1-1, the V gene TRBV4-3; D unresolved. The CDR3 is made up of 13 amino acids. With 1 base removed from V and 1 base from J, the gap between germline ends came to 4 bases. Germline values: CDR1 LGHNA, CDR2 YSLEER. The CDR3 reads CASSQVGNTEAFF. The CDR3 nucleotides read TGCGCCAGCAGCCAAGTCGGGAACACTGAAGCTTTCTTT.

This clone was counted a single time. The chain joins TRBV30 to TRBJ1-4, with 7 bases matching TRBD1. The germline CDR1 and CDR2 sequences are GTSNPN and SVGIG (reference sequence). V dropped 4 bases and J dropped 8; count of bases not matched to a gene: 10. CDR3 size: 14 residues. CDR3 protein: CAWTPVRGREKLFF. CDR3 DNA sequence: TGTGCCTGGACCCCAGTTAGGGGGCGCGAAAAACTGTTTTTT.

The CDR3 nucleotides are TGTGCCAGCAGACGGTCAGGGGGAGCAGATACGCAGTATTTT. Amino acids: CASRRSGGADTQYF. This sequence joins TRBV11-2 and TRBJ2-3, with 7 bases fitting TRBD1. The junction had 7 bases not matched to a gene; V was cut back by 6 bases and J by 4 bases. The CDR3 contains 14 residues. Per the germline V gene, CDR1 is SGHAT and CDR2 is FQNNGV.

As for this clone: The junction shows a germline mismatch at one end, possibly a read error. This sample includes further DNA sequences coding for the same CDR3. This chain connects TRBV29-1 to TRBJ2-3; 7 bases line up with TRBD2. Germline V CDR1 and CDR2: SQVTM, ANQGSEA. This CDR3 contains 15 residues. DNA of the CDR3: TGTAGCGTTGTCTCCTGGGACTATAGCACAGATACGCAGTATTTT. Translated, it gives CSVVSWDYSTDTQYF.

The chain employs TRBV5-5 and TRBJ2-1; 8 nucleotides line up with TRBD2. Trimming at V came to 5 bases and at J to 0 bases, leaving 13 bases not matched to a gene. Germline V lookup: CDR1 SGHKS, CDR2 YYEKEE (reference sequence). There are 18 residues in the CDR3. CDR3 in amino acids: CASSQDSSGLSSYNEQFF. CDR3 bases: TGTGCCAGCAGTCAAGATTCTAGCGGGTTGAGCTCCTACAATGAGCAGTTCTTC. The whole variable domain, filled in from reference TRBV5-5 and TRBJ2-1, reads DAGVTQSPTHLIKTRGQQVTLRCSPISGHKSVSWYQQVLGQGPQFIFQYYEKEERGRGNFPDRFSARQFPNYSSELNVNALLLGDSALYLCASSQDSSGLSSYNEQFFGPGTRLTVL.

This clone has only a few counts. Other DNA sequences in the sample encode the same CDR3. The V call is TRBV7-8, the J call TRBJ1-3, with D hard to call. The CDR3 contains 14 residues. Trimming cost V 0 bases and J 0 bases, with 3 bases left between them. Germline V CDR1 and CDR2: SGHVS, FQNEAQ. CDR3 protein: CASSLAASGNTIYF. The CDR3 DNA follows: TGTGCCAGCAGCTTAGCGGCCTCTGGAAACACCATATATTTT.

This chain's CDR3 is CASIPGPGMENSPLHF. CDR3 DNA: TGTGCCAGTATCCCGGGCCCAGGGATGGAGAATTCACCCCTCCACTTT. The rearrangement uses TRBV5-4 and TRBJ1-6; the D gene is possibly TRBD1 (5 bases). Germline V gene data show CDR1 as SGHNT and CDR2 as YYREEE (reference sequence). The germline V and J ends were trimmed by 8 bases and 7 bases, with 22 bases remaining between them. The CDR3 loop spans 16 amino acids.

This clone was detected only once. The chain recombines TRBV6-5 with TRBJ1-1, with D maybe TRBD1 (6 bases). The CDR3 runs to 14 residues. Trimming left V 6 bases short and J 4 bases short, with 15 bases between. Germline lookup yields CDR1 MNHEY and CDR2 SVGAGI. The CDR3 DNA sequence: TGTGCCAGCAGCTTGACAGGACGGATCACTGAAGCTTTCTTT. Translating gives CASSLTGRITEAFF.

The chain's CDR3 is CASSRSVGESYTF. The DNA of the CDR3 is TGCGCCAGCAGCCGATCAGTGGGAGAGAGCTACACCTTC. The chain combines TRBV4-3 with TRBJ1-2; no clear D. This CDR3 is 13 amino acids long. CDR1 and CDR2 from the germline V gene are LGHNA and YSLEER. V lost 4 bases, J lost 9 bases, and 15 bases lay in between.

The rearrangement links TRBV27 to TRBJ1-2; perhaps TRBD1 as D (5 bases). The ends were cut back, 7 bases at V and 0 bases at J, with 12 bases in the middle. The CDR3 has 14 residues. Germline CDR1 is MNHEY and CDR2 is SMNVEV (reference sequence). CDR3 sequence (DNA): TGTGCCAGCAAAACGGTCAGGGCTAACTATGGCTACACCTTC. Its protein is CASKTVRANYGYTF.

The chain combines TRBV7-2 with TRBJ1-1; 7 nucleotides match TRBD1. Trimming at V came to 7 bases and at J to 3 bases, leaving 8 bases not matched to a gene. The CDR3 sequence is 14 residues long. Germline V gives CDR1 SGHTA, CDR2 FQGNSA. The CDR3 nucleotides are TGTGCCAGCACCCTAGGGGGCGGGTACACTGAAGCTTTCTTT. Translation: CASTLGGGYTEAFF.

The J gene is TRBJ1-1, the V gene TRBV6-5; D unresolved. This CDR3 comprises 14 residues. Germline V CDR1 and CDR2: MNHEY, SVGAGI. With 1 base removed from V and 1 base from J, the gap between germline ends came to 7 bases. The CDR3 spells CASSYLSQNTEAFF. The CDR3 nucleotides read TGTGCCAGCAGTTACTTGTCCCAGAACACTGAAGCTTTCTTT.

CDR3 region: CASSLQGTQETQYF. The CDR3 nucleotides are TGCGCCAGCAGCTTACAGGGGACCCAAGAGACCCAGTACTTC. The chain couples TRBV5-1 to TRBJ2-5, with 7 bases aligning to TRBD1. The ends lost 2 bases at V and 1 base at J; junction bases unmatched: 2. The CDR3 sequence is 14 residues long. The germline V gene has CDR1 SGHRS and CDR2 YFSETQ.

The chain carries TRBV19 and TRBJ1-1; D is unresolved. The V gene's germline CDR1 is LNHDA and CDR2 SQIVND (reference sequence). V shed 3 bases and J shed 0 bases, with 8 bases lying between them. This CDR3 is built from 14 residues. CDR3 sequence reads: CASSITVMNTEAFF. DNA for the CDR3: TGTGCCAGTAGTATTACTGTAATGAACACTGAAGCTTTCTTT.

The V gene is TRBV6-1, the J gene TRBJ1-1; a possible D gene is TRBD1 (5 bases). Germline CDR1 reads MNHNS; CDR2 reads SASEGT. This CDR3 is 13 amino acids long. Trimming took 7 bases from V and 5 from J, leaving 14 bases between them. CDR3 coding DNA: TGTGCCAGCAAACCGCCAGGGTCTACTGAAGCTTTCTTT. Residues: CASKPPGSTEAFF.

This chain uses TRBV28 with TRBJ2-2; TRBD1 matches at 8 bases. Germline CDR1 MDHEN, CDR2 SYDVKM. J was trimmed by 5 bases and V by 4 bases; bases with no gene match: 3. The CDR3 sequence is 14 residues long. The CDR3 loop is CASSSRQGTGELFF. The CDR3 DNA reads as TGTGCCAGCAGTTCCAGACAGGGGACCGGGGAGCTGTTTTTT.